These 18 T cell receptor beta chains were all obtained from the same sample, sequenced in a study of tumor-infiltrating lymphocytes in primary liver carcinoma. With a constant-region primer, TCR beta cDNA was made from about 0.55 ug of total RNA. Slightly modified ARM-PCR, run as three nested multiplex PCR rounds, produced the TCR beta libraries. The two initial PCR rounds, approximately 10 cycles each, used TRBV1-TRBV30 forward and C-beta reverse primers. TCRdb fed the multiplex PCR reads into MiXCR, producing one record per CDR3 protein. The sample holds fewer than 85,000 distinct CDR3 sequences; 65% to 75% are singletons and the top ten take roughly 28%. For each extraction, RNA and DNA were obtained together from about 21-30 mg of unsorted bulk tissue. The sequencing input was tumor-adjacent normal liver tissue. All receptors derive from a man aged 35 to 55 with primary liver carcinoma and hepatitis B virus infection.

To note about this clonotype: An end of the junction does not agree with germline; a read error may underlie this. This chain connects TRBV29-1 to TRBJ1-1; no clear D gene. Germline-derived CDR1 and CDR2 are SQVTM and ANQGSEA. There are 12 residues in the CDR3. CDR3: CNADITVTEAIF. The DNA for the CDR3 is TGCAACGCTGACATAACGGTCACTGAAGCTATCTTT.

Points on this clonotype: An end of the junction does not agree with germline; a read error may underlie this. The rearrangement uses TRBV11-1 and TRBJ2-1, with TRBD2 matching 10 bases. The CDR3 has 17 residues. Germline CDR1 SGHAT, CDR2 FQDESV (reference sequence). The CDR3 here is CASSLIGSASGSHDQFF. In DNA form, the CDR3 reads TGCGCTAGCAGCTTAATAGGTTCAGCTAGCGGGAGCCATGACCAGTTCTTC.

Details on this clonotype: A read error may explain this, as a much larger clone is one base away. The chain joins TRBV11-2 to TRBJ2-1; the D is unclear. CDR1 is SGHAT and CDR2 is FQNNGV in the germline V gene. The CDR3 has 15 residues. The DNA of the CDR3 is TGTGCCAGCAGCTGGCAGGATTACCCTAGGAATGAGCTGTTCTTC. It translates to CASSWQDYPRNELFF. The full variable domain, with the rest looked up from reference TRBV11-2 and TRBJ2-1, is EAGVAQSPRYKIIEKRQSVAFWCNPISGHATLYWYQQILGQGPKLLIQFQNNGVVDDSQLPKDRFSAERLKGVDSTLKIQPAKLEDSAVYLCASSWQDYPRNELFFGPGTRLTVL.

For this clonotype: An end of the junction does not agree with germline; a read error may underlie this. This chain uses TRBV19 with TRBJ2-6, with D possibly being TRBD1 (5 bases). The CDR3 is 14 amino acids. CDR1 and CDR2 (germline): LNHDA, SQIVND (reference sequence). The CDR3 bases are TGTGCCAGTAGTATCGCCTCTGGGGCCAACGTCCTGAGTTTC. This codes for CASSIASGANVLSF.

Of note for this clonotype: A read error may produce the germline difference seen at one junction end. CDR3 coding DNA: TGTGCCAGCAACCTTACCGGGACAGGAGGCGGCTACGAGCAATACTTC. Its protein product is CASNLTGTGGGYEQYF. The chain carries TRBV11-2 and TRBJ2-7, with TRBD1 matching over 8 bases. Germline V gene lookup returns CDR1 SGHAT and CDR2 FQNNGV. The CDR3 is 16 amino acids.

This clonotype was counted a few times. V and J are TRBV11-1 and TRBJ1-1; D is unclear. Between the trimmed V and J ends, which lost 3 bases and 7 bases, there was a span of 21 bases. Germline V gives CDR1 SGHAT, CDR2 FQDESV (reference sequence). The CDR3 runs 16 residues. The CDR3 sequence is CASSFPLGSALREAFF. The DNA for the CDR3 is TGTGCCAGCAGCTTCCCGCTGGGGTCCGCGTTGCGTGAAGCTTTCTTT. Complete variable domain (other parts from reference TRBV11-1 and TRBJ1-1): EAEVAQSPRYKITEKSQAVAFWCDPISGHATLYWYRQILGQGPELLVQFQDESVVDDSQLPKDRFSAERLKGVDSTLKIQPAELGDSAMYLCASSFPLGSALREAFFGQGTRLTVV.

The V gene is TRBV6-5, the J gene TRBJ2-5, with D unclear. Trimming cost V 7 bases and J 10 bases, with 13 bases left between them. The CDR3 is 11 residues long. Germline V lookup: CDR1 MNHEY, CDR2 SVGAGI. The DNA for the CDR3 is TGTGCCAGCACCGCCCGCAGGAACCAGTACTTC. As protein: CASTARRNQYF.

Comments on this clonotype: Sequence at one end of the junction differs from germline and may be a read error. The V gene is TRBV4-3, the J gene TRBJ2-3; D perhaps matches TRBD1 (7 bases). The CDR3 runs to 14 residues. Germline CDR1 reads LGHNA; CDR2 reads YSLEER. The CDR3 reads CASSQGGASDKQYF. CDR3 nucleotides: TGCGCCAGTAGCCAGGGGGGTGCATCAGACAAGCAATATTTT.

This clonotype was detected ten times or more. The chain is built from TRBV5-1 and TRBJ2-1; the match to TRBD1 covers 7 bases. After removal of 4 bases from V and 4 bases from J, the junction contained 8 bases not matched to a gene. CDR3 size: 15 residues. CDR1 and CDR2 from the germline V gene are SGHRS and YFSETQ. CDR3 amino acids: CASSEQGTAYNEQFF. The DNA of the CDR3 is TGCGCCAGCAGCGAACAGGGGACGGCATACAATGAGCAGTTCTTC. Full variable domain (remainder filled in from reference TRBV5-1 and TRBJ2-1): KAGVTQTPRYLIKTRGQQVTLSCSPISGHRSVSWYQQTPGQGLQFLFEYFSETQRNKGNFPGRFSGRQFSNSRSEMNVSTLELGDSALYLCASSEQGTAYNEQFFGPGTRLTVL.

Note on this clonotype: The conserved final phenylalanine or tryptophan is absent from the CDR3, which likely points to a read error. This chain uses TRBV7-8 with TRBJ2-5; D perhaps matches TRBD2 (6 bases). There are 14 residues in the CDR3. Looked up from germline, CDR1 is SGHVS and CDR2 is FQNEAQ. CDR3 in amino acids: CTSRPGGGQETQYY. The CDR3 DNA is TGTACCAGCAGACCCGGGGGTGGGCAAGAGACCCAGTACTAC.

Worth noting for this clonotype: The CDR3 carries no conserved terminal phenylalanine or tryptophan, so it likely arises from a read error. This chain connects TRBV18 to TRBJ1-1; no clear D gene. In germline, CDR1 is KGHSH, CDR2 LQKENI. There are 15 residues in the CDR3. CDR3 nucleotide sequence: TGTGTCAGCTCACCACTCCCGGACTCGAACACTGAAGCTTTCATT. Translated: CVSSPLPDSNTEAFI.

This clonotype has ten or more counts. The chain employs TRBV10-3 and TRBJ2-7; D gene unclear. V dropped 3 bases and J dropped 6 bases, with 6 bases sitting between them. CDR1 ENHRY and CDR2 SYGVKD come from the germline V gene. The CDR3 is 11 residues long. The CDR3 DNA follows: TGTGCCATCAGTGACCTGGGCGAGCAGTACTTC. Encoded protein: CAISDLGEQYF.

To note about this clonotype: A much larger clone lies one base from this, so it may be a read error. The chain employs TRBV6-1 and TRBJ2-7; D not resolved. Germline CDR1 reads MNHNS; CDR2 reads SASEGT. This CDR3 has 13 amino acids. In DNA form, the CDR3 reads TGTGCCAGCAGTGAATGGGTTTTCTACGAGCAGTGCTTC. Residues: CASSEWVFYEQCF.

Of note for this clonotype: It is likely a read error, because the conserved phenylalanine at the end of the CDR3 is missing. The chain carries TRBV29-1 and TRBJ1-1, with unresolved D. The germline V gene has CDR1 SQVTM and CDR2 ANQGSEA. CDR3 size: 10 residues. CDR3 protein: CNVIVTEAFS. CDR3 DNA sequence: TGCAACGTGATTGTGACTGAAGCTTTCTCT.

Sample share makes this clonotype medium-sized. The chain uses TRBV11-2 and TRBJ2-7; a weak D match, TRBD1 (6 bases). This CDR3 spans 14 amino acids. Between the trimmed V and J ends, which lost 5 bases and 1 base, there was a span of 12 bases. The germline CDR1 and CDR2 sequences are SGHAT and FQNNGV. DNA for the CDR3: TGTGCCAGCAGCCCAGGACAGCAATCCTACGAGCAGTACTTC. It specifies CASSPGQQSYEQYF.

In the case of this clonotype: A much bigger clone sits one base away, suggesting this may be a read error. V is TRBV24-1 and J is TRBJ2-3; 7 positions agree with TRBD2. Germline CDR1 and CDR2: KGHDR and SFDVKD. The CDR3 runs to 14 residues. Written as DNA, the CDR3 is TGTGCCACCAGTGTGCGGGAGTCGGCAGATACGCAGTGTTTT. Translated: CATSVRESADTQCF.

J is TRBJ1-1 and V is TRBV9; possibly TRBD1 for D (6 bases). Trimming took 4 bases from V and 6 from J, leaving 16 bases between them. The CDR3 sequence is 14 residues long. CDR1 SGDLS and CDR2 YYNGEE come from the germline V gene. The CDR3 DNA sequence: TGTGCCAGCAGCCCCGACTCAGGGGACGCTGAAGCTTTCTTT. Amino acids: CASSPDSGDAEAFF.

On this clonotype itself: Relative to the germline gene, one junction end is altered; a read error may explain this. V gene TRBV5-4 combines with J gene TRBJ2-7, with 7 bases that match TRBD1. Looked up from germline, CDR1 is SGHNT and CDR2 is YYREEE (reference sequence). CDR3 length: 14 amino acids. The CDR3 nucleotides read TGTACCAGCAACTTGTTCGGACAGGCCTACGAGCAGTACTTC. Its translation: CTSNLFGQAYEQYF.